This TCR beta chain was recovered during a study of identical twins. At least ten counts were recorded for this clonotype. Using its own MiXCR run on the 5' RACE reads, TCRdb lists one record per CDR3 protein. The table includes 500,000 to 700,000 distinct CDR3 sequences, just over 7% detected once. V lost 4 bases and J lost 2; bases outside the gene matches: 10. The CDR3 is made up of 17 amino acids. The germline V gene has CDR1 SGHRS and CDR2 YFSETQ. These same records also appear under a second study, on yellow fever vaccine responses in identical twins.

This TCR was sampled from a woman under 30 in good health. The rearrangement uses TRBV5-1 and TRBJ2-2; 8 nucleotides line up with TRBD1. The sequenced material came from PBMCs. The CDR3 bases are TGCGCCAGCAGCCTGGAGAGGACAGGGACCAACACCGGGGAGCTGTTTTTT. Its translation: CASSLERTGTNTGELFF.